The 16 T cell receptor beta chains below were found in one sample sequenced in a study of CD8 T cells in ankylosing spondylitis. TCRdb re-analysed the 5' RACE reads in MiXCR, keeping a single row per CDR3 protein. The data show about 350,000 distinct CDR3 sequences, with 20% to 25% seen just once and roughly 14% held by the top ten. The sequencing input was blood, either unsorted or a sorted T cell fraction (not recorded which). The receptors were sampled from a male donor with ankylosing spondylitis or in good health (not recorded which).

This clonotype was counted a few times. The chain is built from TRBV12-5 and TRBJ2-1; no reliable D call. Trimming cost V 1 base and J 5 bases, with 6 bases left between them. The CDR3 totals 13 residues. Germline CDR1 reads LGHNT; CDR2 reads FRNRAP. For the CDR3, the DNA is TGTGCTAGTGGTTTGGGTTCAGACAATGAGCAGTTCTTC. It specifies CASGLGSDNEQFF. The full variable domain, in which reference TRBV12-5 and TRBJ2-1 provide the parts outside the CDR3, is DARVTQTPRHKVTEMGQEVTMRCQPILGHNTVFWYRQTMMQGLELLAYFRNRAPLDDSGMPKDRFSAEMPDATLATLKIQPSEPRDSAVYFCASGLGSDNEQFFGPGTRLTVL.

The rearrangement uses TRBV7-9 and TRBJ2-7; D is perhaps TRBD1 (6 bases). Deletions cut 4 bases from V and 0 bases from J, with 10 bases between. CDR1 is SEHNR and CDR2 is FQNEAQ in the germline V gene (reference sequence). The CDR3 sequence is 14 residues long. The CDR3 reads CASSWTESSYEQYF. CDR3 nucleotide sequence: TGTGCCAGCAGCTGGACAGAGAGCTCCTACGAGCAGTACTTC.

Details on this clonotype: The CDR3 end shows no conserved phenylalanine or tryptophan, and so a read error is likely. Because the CDR3's place on the DNA is in doubt, the DNA is left out and the CDR3 is given as listed by TCRdb. The chain carries TRBV7-8 and TRBJ2-5; the table's D call of TRBD2 was not tested on the DNA. The CDR3 length equals 13 residues, ends included. Germline loops: CDR1 SGHVS, CDR2 FQNEAQ. The CDR3 reads CASSPLVRQKLYH.

This clonotype was picked up a small number of times. V and J are TRBV28 and TRBJ2-5, with D perhaps TRBD1 or TRBD2 (5 bases each). In germline, CDR1 is MDHEN, CDR2 SYDVKM. V was cut by 7 bases and J by 1 base, with 16 bases left in between. This CDR3 has 15 amino acids. The CDR3 coding sequence is TGTGCCAGCAACCTGGGGACGGACGGCCAAGAGACCCAGTACTTC. Its protein is CASNLGTDGQETQYF.

The V call is TRBV4-2, the J call TRBJ2-1; D is possibly TRBD1 (6 bases). The V end was cut by 2 bases, the J end by 5 bases, with 13 bases between. Germline CDR1 LGHNA, CDR2 YNFKEQ. The CDR3 runs to 15 residues. CDR3 coding DNA: TGTGCCAGCAGCCAAAGCGTGGGGGCCGACAATGAGCAGTTCTTC. This sequence encodes CASSQSVGADNEQFF.

This rearrangement joins TRBV5-5 to TRBJ1-6, with D possibly matching TRBD1 (6 bases). The V and J ends lost 1 base and 6 bases respectively, with 17 bases between them. CDR3 length: 17 amino acids. Germline lookup yields CDR1 SGHKS and CDR2 YYEKEE (reference sequence). The CDR3 coding sequence is TGTGCCAGCAGCTTGAGCGAATGGGCAGGGGTTAATTCACCCCTCCACTTT. This codes for CASSLSEWAGVNSPLHF. The variable domain in full, with the rest retrieved from reference TRBV5-5 and TRBJ1-6, is DAGVTQSPTHLIKTRGQQVTLRCSPISGHKSVSWYQQVLGQGPQFIFQYYEKEERGRGNFPDRFSARQFPNYSSELNVNALLLGDSALYLCASSLSEWAGVNSPLHFGNGTRLTVT.

This clonotype was seen many times. The gene calls are TRBV12-3 or TRBV12-4 and TRBJ2-7, with 8 bases fitting TRBD1. This CDR3 comprises 13 residues. Unmatched junction bases numbered 4, after V lost 6 bases and J lost 3 bases. This CDR3 is CASSPGQGYEQYF. The CDR3 nucleotides read TGTGCCAGCAGCCCAGGACAGGGCTACGAGCAGTACTTC.

This clonotype occurred a few times. V usage is TRBV12-3 or TRBV12-4 and J usage is TRBJ1-2, with 7 bases fitting TRBD1. Trimming removed 3 bases from V and 4 bases from J; junction bases left unmatched: 5. The CDR3 sequence is 14 residues long. The CDR3 DNA reads as TGTGCCAGCAGTTTTGACAGGGCCATCTATGGCTACACCTTC. Translating it yields CASSFDRAIYGYTF.

The chain links TRBV7-9 to TRBJ2-7, with D hard to call. This CDR3 contains 12 residues. Per germline, CDR1 SEHNR and CDR2 FQNEAQ (reference sequence). Trimming took off 7 bases at V and 1 base at J, with 8 bases between the two ends. The CDR3, as DNA: TGTGCCAGCAACTTGGGGTCCTACGAGCAGTACTTC. Translated: CASNLGSYEQYF.

A few counts support this clonotype. The chain recombines TRBV28 with TRBJ2-5, with D possibly matching TRBD1 (5 bases). From germline, CDR1 is MDHEN and CDR2 SYDVKM. The CDR3 has 14 residues. The V end was cut by 5 bases, the J end by 6 bases, with 16 bases between. Written as DNA, the CDR3 is TGTGCCAGCAGTGCCGTGGGGCTCGCCCAGACCCAGTACTTC. This gives the protein CASSAVGLAQTQYF. The full variable domain, completed using reference TRBV28 and TRBJ2-5, is DVKVTQSSRYLVKRTGEKVFLECVQDMDHENMFWYRQDPGLGLRLIYFSYDVKMKEKGDIPEGYSVSREKKERFSLILESASTNQTSMYLCASSAVGLAQTQYFGPGTRLLVL.

The V and J genes are TRBV12-3 or TRBV12-4 and TRBJ2-2; 9 bases match TRBD1. The CDR3 runs 16 residues. V shed 3 bases, J shed 6 bases, and the junction held 8 bases outside the gene matches. The CDR3 reads CASSFLGQGWSGELFF. CDR3 nucleotides: TGTGCCAGCAGTTTTCTCGGACAGGGGTGGTCCGGGGAGCTGTTTTTT.

Ten or more counts support this clonotype. The chain joins TRBV6-1 to TRBJ1-2; possibly TRBD1 for D (5 bases). The germline CDR1 and CDR2 sequences are MNHNS and SASEGT. Between the trimmed V and J ends, which lost 1 base and 4 bases, there was a span of 13 bases. The length of the CDR3 is 15 residues. The CDR3 is CASSEEGFSTYGYTF. The DNA of the CDR3 is TGTGCCAGCAGTGAAGAGGGGTTCTCCACCTATGGCTACACCTTC.

The V call is TRBV20-1, the J call TRBJ2-5; 7 nucleotides align to TRBD2. The CDR3 contains 15 residues. The V segment lost 5 bases and the J segment 2 bases; nucleotides outside the gene matches: 11. Germline V gives CDR1 DFQATT, CDR2 SNEGSKA (reference sequence). The CDR3 coding sequence is TGCAGTGCTGGCCCCTCGGCGGGGGAACAAGAGACCCAGTACTTC. It translates to CSAGPSAGEQETQYF.

This CDR3 reads CASRRSVWQTLSEQYF. In DNA form, the CDR3 reads TGTGCCAGCAGAAGAAGTGTATGGCAGACCCTCTCCGAGCAGTACTTC. The chain couples TRBV11-2 to TRBJ2-7; D not resolved. Germline assignment: CDR1 SGHAT and CDR2 FQNNGV. This CDR3 comprises 16 residues. Trimming pared 6 bases from V and 6 bases from J, leaving 24 bases between. Complete variable domain (other parts from reference TRBV11-2 and TRBJ2-7): EAGVAQSPRYKIIEKRQSVAFWCNPISGHATLYWYQQILGQGPKLLIQFQNNGVVDDSQLPKDRFSAERLKGVDSTLKIQPAKLEDSAVYLCASRRSVWQTLSEQYFGPGTRLTVT.

The V gene is TRBV6-5, the J gene TRBJ2-7; D call uncertain. This CDR3 has 13 amino acids. The V and J ends lost 0 bases and 2 bases respectively, with 5 bases between them. Germline V gene sequence: CDR1 MNHEY, CDR2 SVGAGI. The CDR3 spells CASSYSSTYEQYF. CDR3 sequence (DNA): TGTGCCAGCAGTTACTCGAGTACCTACGAGCAGTACTTC.

This clonotype was picked up a small number of times. The chain couples TRBV9 to TRBJ2-7; D is unresolved. Trimming left V 1 base short and J 6 bases short, with 11 bases between. The CDR3 is 13 amino acids. Per the germline V gene, CDR1 is SGDLS and CDR2 is YYNGEE. Written as DNA, the CDR3 is TGTGCCAGCAGCGTAATCGGTGGCGGCGAGCAGTACTTC. It codes for CASSVIGGGEQYF.